A single sample gave rise to the 2 T cell receptor beta chains below, sequenced in a study of shared clonotypes between healthy human individuals. Profiled with immunoSEQ multiplex PCR; TCRdb holds only in-frame clones, not every one. The sample comprises roughly 2 million clones, under 97% of which are singletons, and around 0.13% rests with the top ten. Sequencing used naive CD4+ T cells sorted from blood. Noted subset: CD45RA+ positively selected. Receptors originate from a man between 18 and 35 years old in good health.

The CDR3 protein is CASSLISSLGRGSLHF. The CDR3 DNA is TGTGCCAGCAGCTTAATATCTTCCCTGGGTCGAGGATCCCTCCACTTT. The chain combines TRBV13 with TRBJ1-6; D unresolved. Germline assignment: CDR1 PRHDT and CDR2 FYEKMQ (reference sequence). The CDR3 length is 16 residues. Trimming left V 2 bases short and J 14 bases short, with 22 bases between.

Details on this clone: Different DNA sequences within this sample yield the same CDR3. V is TRBV4-1 and J is TRBJ2-7; 8 bases align to TRBD2. This CDR3 has 15 amino acids. Germline V gives CDR1 MGHRA, CDR2 YSYEKL. Trimming took 0 bases from V and 2 from J; bases not matched to a gene: 3. The CDR3 DNA reads as TGCGCCAGCAGCCAAGATCCGGGGGGGACCTACGAGCAGTACTTC. As protein: CASSQDPGGTYEQYF.